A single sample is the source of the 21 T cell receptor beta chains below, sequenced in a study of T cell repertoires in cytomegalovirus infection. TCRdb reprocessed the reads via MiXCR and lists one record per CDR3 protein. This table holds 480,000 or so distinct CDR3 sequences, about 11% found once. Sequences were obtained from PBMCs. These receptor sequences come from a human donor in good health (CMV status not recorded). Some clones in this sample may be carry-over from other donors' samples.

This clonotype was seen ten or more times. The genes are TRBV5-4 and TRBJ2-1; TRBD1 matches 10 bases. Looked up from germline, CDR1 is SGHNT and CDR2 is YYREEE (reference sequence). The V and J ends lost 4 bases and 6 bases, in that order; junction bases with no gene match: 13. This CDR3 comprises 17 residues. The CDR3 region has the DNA TGTGCCAGCAGCCCAAGGGGGGGGGACAGGGGATTCAATGAGCAGTTCTTC. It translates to CASSPRGGDRGFNEQFF. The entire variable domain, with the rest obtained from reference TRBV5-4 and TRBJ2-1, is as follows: ETGVTQSPTHLIKTRGQQVTLRCSSQSGHNTVSWYQQALGQGPQFIFQYYREEENGRGNFPPRFSGLQFPNYSSELNVNALELDDSALYLCASSPRGGDRGFNEQFFGPGTRLTVL.

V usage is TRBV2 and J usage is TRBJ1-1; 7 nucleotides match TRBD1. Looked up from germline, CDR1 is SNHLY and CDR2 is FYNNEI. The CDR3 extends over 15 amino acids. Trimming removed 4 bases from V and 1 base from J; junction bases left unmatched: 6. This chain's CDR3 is CASSVEGARNTEAFF. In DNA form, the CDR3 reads TGTGCCAGCAGTGTCGAGGGGGCCAGGAACACTGAAGCTTTCTTT.

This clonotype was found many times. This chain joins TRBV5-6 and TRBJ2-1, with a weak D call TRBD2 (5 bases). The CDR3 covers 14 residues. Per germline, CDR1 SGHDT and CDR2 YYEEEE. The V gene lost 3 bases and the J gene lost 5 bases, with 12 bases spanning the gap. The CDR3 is CASSWRLTDNEQFF. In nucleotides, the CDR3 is TGTGCCAGCAGCTGGAGGTTGACGGACAATGAGCAGTTCTTC.

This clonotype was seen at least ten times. The CDR3: CASSLPGLGGYTF. Here the CDR3 DNA reads TGTGCCAGCAGTTTACCAGGGCTTGGGGGCTACACCTTC. The V call is TRBV28, the J call TRBJ1-2; D is perhaps TRBD1 (5 bases). Germline V gives CDR1 MDHEN, CDR2 SYDVKM. Trimming left V 2 bases short and J 8 bases short, with 12 bases between. The CDR3 is 13 amino acids.

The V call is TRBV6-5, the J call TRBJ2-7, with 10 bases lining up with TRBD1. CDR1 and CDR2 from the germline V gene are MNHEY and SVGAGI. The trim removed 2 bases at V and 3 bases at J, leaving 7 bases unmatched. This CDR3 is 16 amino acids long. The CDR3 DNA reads TGTGCCAGCAGTTACCCCGGGACAGGGGTTAACTACGAGCAGTACTTC. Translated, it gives CASSYPGTGVNYEQYF.

Written as DNA, the CDR3 is TGCAGTGCTAGAAGCGGCACAGATACGCAGTATTTT. Its translation is CSARSGTDTQYF. The chain combines TRBV20-1 with TRBJ2-3; D call uncertain. Germline CDR1 reads DFQATT; CDR2 reads SNEGSKA (reference sequence). This CDR3 spans 12 amino acids. Between the trimmed V and J ends, which lost 2 bases and 1 base, there was a span of 4 bases.

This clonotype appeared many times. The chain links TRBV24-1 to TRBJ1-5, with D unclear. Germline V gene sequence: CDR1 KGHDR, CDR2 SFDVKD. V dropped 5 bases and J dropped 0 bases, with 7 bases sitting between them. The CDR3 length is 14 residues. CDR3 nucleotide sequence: TGTGCCACCAGTGCGGGCAGTAGCAATCAGCCCCAGCATTTT. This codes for CATSAGSSNQPQHF.

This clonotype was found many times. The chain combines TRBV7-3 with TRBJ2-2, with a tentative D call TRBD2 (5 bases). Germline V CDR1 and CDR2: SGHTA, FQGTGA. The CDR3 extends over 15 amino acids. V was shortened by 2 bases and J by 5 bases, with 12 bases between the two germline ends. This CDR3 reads CASSLAPGGTGELFF. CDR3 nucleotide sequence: TGTGCCAGCAGCTTAGCTCCTGGAGGAACCGGGGAGCTGTTTTTT.

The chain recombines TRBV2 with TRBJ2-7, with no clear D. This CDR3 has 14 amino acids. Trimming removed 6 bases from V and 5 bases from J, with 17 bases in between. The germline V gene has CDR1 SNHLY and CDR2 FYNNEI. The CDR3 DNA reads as TGTGCCAGCAGCTACTCCGGACGACGGCACGAGCAGTACTTC. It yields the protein CASSYSGRRHEQYF. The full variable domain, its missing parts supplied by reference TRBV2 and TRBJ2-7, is EPEVTQTPSHQVTQMGQEVILRCVPISNHLYFYWYRQILGQKVEFLVSFYNNEISEKSEIFDDQFSVERPDGSNFTLKIRSTKLEDSAMYFCASSYSGRRHEQYFGPGTRLTVT.

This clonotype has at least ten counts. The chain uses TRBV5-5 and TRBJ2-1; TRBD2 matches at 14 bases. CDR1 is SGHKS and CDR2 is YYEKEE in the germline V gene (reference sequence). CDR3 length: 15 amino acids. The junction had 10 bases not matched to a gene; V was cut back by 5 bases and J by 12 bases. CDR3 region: CASRSGTSGGLGQFF. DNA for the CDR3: TGTGCCAGCAGGAGCGGGACTAGCGGGGGCCTTGGGCAGTTCTTC.

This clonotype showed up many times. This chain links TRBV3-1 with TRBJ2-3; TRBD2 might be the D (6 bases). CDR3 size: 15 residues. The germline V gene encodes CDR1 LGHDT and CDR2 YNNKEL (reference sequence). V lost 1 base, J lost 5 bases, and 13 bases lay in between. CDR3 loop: CASSQVGTGEDTQYF. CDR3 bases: TGTGCCAGCAGCCAAGTCGGGACTGGGGAAGATACGCAGTATTTT.

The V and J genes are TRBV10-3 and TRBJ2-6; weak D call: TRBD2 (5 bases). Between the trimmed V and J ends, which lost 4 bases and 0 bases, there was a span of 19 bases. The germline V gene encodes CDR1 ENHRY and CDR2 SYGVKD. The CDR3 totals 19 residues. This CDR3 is CAISVRSSRTSSGANVLTF. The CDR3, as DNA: TGTGCCATCAGTGTAAGGTCTAGCAGAACTAGCTCTGGGGCCAACGTCCTGACTTTC.

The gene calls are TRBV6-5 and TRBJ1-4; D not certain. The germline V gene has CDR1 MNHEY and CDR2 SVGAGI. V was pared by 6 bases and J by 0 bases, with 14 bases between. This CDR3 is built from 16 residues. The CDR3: CASRRAWGATNEKLFF. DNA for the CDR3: TGTGCCAGCAGGCGTGCCTGGGGTGCAACTAATGAAAAACTGTTTTTT.

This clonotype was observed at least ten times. CDR3 region: CASSYSDRGLGYTF. In nucleotides, the CDR3 is TGTGCCAGCAGTTACTCTGACAGGGGGCTGGGCTACACCTTC. J is TRBJ1-2 and V is TRBV6-5; 10 positions agree with TRBD1. The CDR3 consists of 14 residues. Germline CDR1 reads MNHEY; CDR2 reads SVGAGI. The trim removed 0 bases at V and 8 bases at J, leaving 3 bases unmatched.

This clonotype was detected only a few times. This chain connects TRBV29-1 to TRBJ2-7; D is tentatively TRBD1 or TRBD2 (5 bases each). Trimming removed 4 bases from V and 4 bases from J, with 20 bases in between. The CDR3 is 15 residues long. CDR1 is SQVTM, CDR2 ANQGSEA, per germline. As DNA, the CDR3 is TGCAGCGTTGGTGGAACGGGACGGGCAAGGTACGAGCAGTACTTC. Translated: CSVGGTGRARYEQYF.

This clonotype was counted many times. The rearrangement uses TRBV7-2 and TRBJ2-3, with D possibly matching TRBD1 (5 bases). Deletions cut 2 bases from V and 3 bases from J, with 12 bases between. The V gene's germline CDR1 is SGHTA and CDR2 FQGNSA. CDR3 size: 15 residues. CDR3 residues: CASSLQGWFTDTQYF. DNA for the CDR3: TGTGCCAGCAGCTTACAGGGATGGTTTACAGATACGCAGTATTTT.

CDR3 residues: CASSLAVASPHEQFF. As DNA, the CDR3 is TGTGCCAGCAGTTTAGCTGTAGCTTCCCCTCATGAGCAGTTCTTC. This chain links TRBV28 with TRBJ2-1; D is uncertain. Trimming removed 2 bases at V and 8 bases at J, with 16 bases between. In germline, CDR1 is MDHEN, CDR2 SYDVKM. This CDR3 is built from 15 residues.

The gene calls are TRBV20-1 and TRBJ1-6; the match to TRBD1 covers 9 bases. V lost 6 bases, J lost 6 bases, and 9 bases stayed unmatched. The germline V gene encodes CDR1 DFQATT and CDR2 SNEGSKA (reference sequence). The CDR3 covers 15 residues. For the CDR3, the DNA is TGCAGTGCCCGAGGGGACAGGGTCCTTAATTCACCCCTCCACTTT. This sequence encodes CSARGDRVLNSPLHF.

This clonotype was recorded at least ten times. CDR3 residues: CASSRGGRNTEAFF. CDR3 nucleotides: TGTGCCAGCAGTAGGGGGGGCAGAAACACTGAAGCTTTCTTT. The chain couples TRBV28 to TRBJ1-1, with D possibly matching TRBD1 (6 bases). V lost 5 bases to trimming and J lost 2 bases, with 12 bases between them. CDR1 is MDHEN and CDR2 is SYDVKM in the germline V gene. The CDR3 sequence is 14 residues long. Supplemented by reference TRBV28 and TRBJ1-1, the full variable domain reads DVKVTQSSRYLVKRTGEKVFLECVQDMDHENMFWYRQDPGLGLRLIYFSYDVKMKEKGDIPEGYSVSREKKERFSLILESASTNQTSMYLCASSRGGRNTEAFFGQGTRLTVV.

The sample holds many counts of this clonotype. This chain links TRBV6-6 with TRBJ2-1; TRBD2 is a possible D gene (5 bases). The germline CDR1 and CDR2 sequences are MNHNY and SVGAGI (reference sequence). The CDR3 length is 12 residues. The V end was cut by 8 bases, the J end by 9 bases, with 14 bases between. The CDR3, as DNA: TGTGCCAGCGCCCCCGGGGTAGCTGAGCAGTTCTTC. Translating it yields CASAPGVAEQFF.

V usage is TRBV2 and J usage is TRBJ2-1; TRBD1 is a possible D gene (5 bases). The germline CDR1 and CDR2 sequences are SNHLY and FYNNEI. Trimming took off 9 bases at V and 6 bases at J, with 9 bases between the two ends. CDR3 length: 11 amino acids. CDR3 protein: CASHQGNEQFF. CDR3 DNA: TGTGCCAGTCACCAGGGCAATGAGCAGTTCTTC. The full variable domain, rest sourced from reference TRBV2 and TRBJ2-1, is EPEVTQTPSHQVTQMGQEVILRCVPISNHLYFYWYRQILGQKVEFLVSFYNNEISEKSEIFDDQFSVERPDGSNFTLKIRSTKLEDSAMYFCASHQGNEQFFGPGTRLTVL.